The 30 T cell receptor beta chains listed next were all sequenced from one sample in a study of CD8 T cells in ankylosing spondylitis. TCRdb called the 5' RACE reads again in MiXCR, with one record for every CDR3 protein. The data contain hundreds of thousands of distinct CDR3 sequences, around 21% of them singletons. The sequenced material came from blood, either unsorted or a sorted T cell fraction (not recorded which). These receptors were collected from a female donor with ankylosing spondylitis or in good health (not recorded which).

This clonotype showed up many times. The rearrangement links TRBV6-1 to TRBJ2-7; no definite D call. Trimming left V 6 bases short and J 5 bases short, with 17 bases between. CDR1 is MNHNS and CDR2 is SASEGT in the germline V gene. CDR3 length equals 14 residues. The CDR3, as DNA: TGTGCCAGCAGGTCAGGCTCCTCGATAAACGAGCAGTACTTC. This gives the protein CASRSGSSINEQYF.

This chain connects TRBV6-2 or TRBV6-3 to TRBJ1-2, with 7 nucleotides matching TRBD1. V trimming: 6 bases; J trimming: 7 bases; junction bases outside the gene matches: 8. Germline loops: CDR1 MNHEY, CDR2 SVGEGT. The CDR3 extends over 13 amino acids. The CDR3, as DNA: TGTGCCAGCAGAACCGGACAGGCCTTTGGCTACACCTTC. It is translated as CASRTGQAFGYTF.

The J gene is TRBJ2-1, the V gene TRBV5-6; 7 nucleotides align to TRBD2. This CDR3 region has 16 residues. The J segment lost 3 bases and the V segment lost 0 bases, leaving 6 bases of the junction unmatched. CDR1 is SGHDT, CDR2 YYEEEE, per germline. The CDR3 DNA follows: TGTGCCAGCAGCTTGGAGGTTCTAGCGGACTACAATGAGCAGTTCTTC. It translates to CASSLEVLADYNEQFF.

In its sample, this clonotype was seen a few times. The chain carries TRBV5-1 and TRBJ2-7, with a weak D call TRBD1 (5 bases). The CDR3 spans 17 residues. V was clipped by 4 bases and J by 1 base, with 21 bases between them. Per the germline V gene, CDR1 is SGHRS and CDR2 is YFSETQ. Here the CDR3 DNA reads TGCGCCAGCAGCCTCTTTCTAGACAGCCGGAGTTCCTACGAGCAGTACTTC. Translating it yields CASSLFLDSRSSYEQYF.

This clonotype has more than one count but fewer than ten. The CDR3 reads CASSFSLAGTDTQYF. In nucleotides, the CDR3 is TGTGCCAGCAGTTTTAGCCTAGCGGGAACTGATACGCAGTATTTT. The rearrangement links TRBV28 to TRBJ2-3, with 9 bases that match TRBD2. Looked up from germline, CDR1 is MDHEN and CDR2 is SYDVKM. V lost 3 bases, J lost 6 bases, and 7 bases stayed unmatched. This CDR3 is 15 amino acids long.

The chain has TRBV29-1 and TRBJ2-2, with a weak D call TRBD2 (5 bases). The CDR3 runs to 14 residues. Germline CDR1 and CDR2: SQVTM and ANQGSEA. Trimming took 4 bases from V and 2 from J, leaving 11 bases between them. The CDR3 DNA is TGCAGCGTTGTGGGTGGGAGTAACACCGGGGAGCTGTTTTTT. Its translation is CSVVGGSNTGELFF.

This clonotype was detected a few times. The chain uses TRBV6-6 and TRBJ1-4; D gene unclear. CDR1 MNHNY and CDR2 SVGAGI come from the germline V gene (reference sequence). The CDR3 is 13 amino acids. Deletions cut 6 bases from V and 5 bases from J, with 10 bases between. The CDR3 here is CASSSALNEKLFF. The CDR3 region has the DNA TGTGCCAGCAGCTCGGCCCTGAATGAAAAACTGTTTTTT.

The rearrangement links TRBV5-1 to TRBJ2-1; D might be TRBD1 or TRBD2, each matching 5 bases. This CDR3 has 15 amino acids. Looked up from germline, CDR1 is SGHRS and CDR2 is YFSETQ. V was trimmed by 4 bases and J by 0 bases, leaving 11 bases between them. The CDR3 protein is CASSPGTNSYNEQFF. The CDR3 DNA reads as TGCGCCAGCAGCCCCGGGACCAACTCCTACAATGAGCAGTTCTTC.

The table lists this clonotype with many counts. The V call is TRBV4-2, the J call TRBJ2-1; 8 bases are a match to TRBD2. The V and J ends lost 0 bases and 1 base, in that order; junction bases with no gene match: 5. Germline CDR1 reads LGHNA; CDR2 reads YNFKEQ. The CDR3 has 17 residues. In DNA form, the CDR3 reads TGTGCCAGCAGCCAAGATGAGCTAGCGGGTTCCTACAATGAGCAGTTCTTC. Protein product: CASSQDELAGSYNEQFF.

In this sample, this clonotype turned up a few times. The rearrangement joins TRBV20-1 to TRBJ1-1; D remains unclear. V lost 6 bases to trimming and J lost 3 bases, with 8 bases between them. The CDR3 extends over 11 amino acids. CDR1 is DFQATT, CDR2 SNEGSKA, per germline (reference sequence). CDR3 loop: CSARIYTEAFF. The CDR3 DNA follows: TGCAGTGCAAGGATCTACACTGAAGCTTTCTTT.

This chain joins TRBV20-1 and TRBJ2-5; D remains unclear. Germline V gene data show CDR1 as DFQATT and CDR2 as SNEGSKA (reference sequence). This CDR3 is 15 amino acids long. V was trimmed by 2 bases and J by 5 bases, leaving 18 bases between them. CDR3 coding DNA: TGCAGTGCTAGATCGCACGGACCCTACATGGAGACCCAGTACTTC. This translates into CSARSHGPYMETQYF.

The chain has TRBV7-2 and TRBJ2-5; TRBD2 agrees at 10 bases. The J segment lost 5 bases and the V segment lost 1 base, leaving 4 bases of the junction unmatched. This CDR3 has 15 residues. In germline, CDR1 is SGHTA, CDR2 FQGNSA. The CDR3: CASSLVSGRDETQYF. The CDR3 DNA reads TGTGCCAGCAGCTTAGTCAGCGGGAGGGATGAGACCCAGTACTTC.

J is TRBJ2-3 and V is TRBV9, with D possibly matching TRBD2 (6 bases). Germline lookup yields CDR1 SGDLS and CDR2 YYNGEE. The CDR3 runs to 16 residues. Trimming took off 1 base at V and 3 bases at J, with 15 bases between the two ends. The CDR3: CASSVSTGGETDTQYF. The CDR3 DNA reads as TGTGCCAGCAGCGTATCAACAGGCGGGGAAACAGATACGCAGTATTTT.

The chain is built from TRBV15 and TRBJ1-1; the D is unclear. V was shortened by 0 bases and J by 1 base, with 12 bases between the two germline ends. In germline, CDR1 is LNHNV, CDR2 YYDKDF (reference sequence). The CDR3 is made up of 16 amino acids. CDR3 loop: CATSREGPNENTEAFF. The CDR3 DNA is TGTGCCACCAGCAGAGAAGGGCCTAACGAGAACACTGAAGCTTTCTTT.

This clonotype was counted only a few times. The rearrangement links TRBV3-1 to TRBJ2-7, with TRBD2 identical over 7 bases. Germline lookup yields CDR1 LGHDT and CDR2 YNNKEL (reference sequence). This CDR3 is built from 14 residues. The V gene end was trimmed by 0 bases and the J gene end by 3 bases; junction bases not matched to a gene: 2. CDR3 nucleotides: TGTGCCAGCAGCCAAGATCCTAGCGGCTACGAGCAGTACTTC. Amino acids: CASSQDPSGYEQYF.

This clonotype was detected only a few times. This rearrangement joins TRBV7-2 to TRBJ2-1; unclear D gene. CDR3 length: 15 amino acids. Germline CDR1 SGHTA, CDR2 FQGNSA. The V end lost 1 base, the J end lost 0 bases, and 7 bases lay between the germline ends. For the CDR3, the DNA is TGTGCCAGCAGCTTAGACTTCGGCTCCTACAATGAGCAGTTCTTC. Translating gives CASSLDFGSYNEQFF.

The table lists this clonotype with a few counts. This chain links TRBV6-2 or TRBV6-3 with TRBJ1-2; tentatively, D is TRBD1 (5 bases). Germline loops: CDR1 MNHEY, CDR2 SVGEGT. The CDR3 length is 15 residues. Trimming took off 4 bases at V and 2 bases at J, with 14 bases between the two ends. Written as DNA, the CDR3 is TGTGCCAGCAGTTCGGGCCGGGACTGGAACTATGGCTACACCTTC. Its translation: CASSSGRDWNYGYTF.

The rearrangement uses TRBV12-3 or TRBV12-4 and TRBJ2-5, with unresolved D. The V end lost 6 bases, the J end lost 1 base, and 12 bases lay between the germline ends. The CDR3 contains 14 residues. CDR3 residues: CASRLSYGQETQYF. CDR3 in DNA: TGTGCCAGCAGGTTGAGTTATGGCCAAGAGACCCAGTACTTC.

The genes are TRBV13 and TRBJ2-7; no clear D gene. The CDR3 is made up of 14 amino acids. Germline V gene sequence: CDR1 PRHDT, CDR2 FYEKMQ (reference sequence). Trimming stripped 5 bases from V and 3 bases from J, with 14 bases between. The CDR3 DNA sequence: TGTGCCAGCAGCCCTCAGCTCCCCAGCTACGAGCAGTACTTC. Its translation is CASSPQLPSYEQYF. The variable domain in full, with the rest retrieved from reference TRBV13 and TRBJ2-7, is AAGVIQSPRHLIKEKRETATLKCYPIPRHDTVYWYQQGPGQDPQFLISFYEKMQSDKGSIPDRFSAQQFSDYHSELNMSSLELGDSALYFCASSPQLPSYEQYFGPGTRLTVT.

The V and J genes are TRBV20-1 and TRBJ2-1; 8 bases align to TRBD2. The V and J ends lost 4 bases and 8 bases, in that order; junction bases with no gene match: 4. Germline V gene data show CDR1 as DFQATT and CDR2 as SNEGSKA (reference sequence). The length of the CDR3 is 12 residues. As DNA, the CDR3 is TGCAGTGCTAATGGACTAGCCTATGAGCAGTTCTTC. Its translation: CSANGLAYEQFF.

CDR3 nucleotides: TGTGCCAGCAGCGGGCGGGACTCACAAGAGACCCAGTACTTC. Translating it yields CASSGRDSQETQYF. The V call is TRBV7-2, the J call TRBJ2-5; D may be TRBD2 (6 bases). Germline V CDR1 and CDR2: SGHTA, FQGNSA. The CDR3 is made up of 14 amino acids. With 5 bases removed from V and 2 bases from J, the gap between germline ends came to 12 bases.

The rearrangement links TRBV5-1 to TRBJ1-1; D ambiguous. The ends were cut back, 6 bases at V and 0 bases at J, with 9 bases in the middle. Germline CDR1 is SGHRS and CDR2 is YFSETQ. This CDR3 region has 13 residues. CDR3 in amino acids: CASKGRVNTEAFF. The CDR3 DNA reads TGCGCCAGCAAAGGGAGGGTGAACACTGAAGCTTTCTTT.

The chain employs TRBV28 and TRBJ2-5; 8 nucleotides match TRBD2. Unmatched junction bases numbered 7, after V lost 5 bases and J lost 5 bases. Germline CDR1 and CDR2: MDHEN and SYDVKM. The CDR3 totals 14 residues. The CDR3 sequence is CASSPAGGGETQYF. The CDR3 DNA reads TGTGCCAGCAGTCCCGCCGGGGGGGGGGAGACCCAGTACTTC.

This clonotype has a handful of counts. The chain uses TRBV10-3 and TRBJ2-7; 7 bases are shared with TRBD2. The germline V gene has CDR1 ENHRY and CDR2 SYGVKD. This CDR3 is 14 amino acids long. With 6 bases clipped from V and 2 bases from J, the junction kept 7 bases outside the gene matches. The CDR3 DNA reads as TGTGCCATCAGCAACGGGGGGATCCCCTACGAGCAGTACTTC. This encodes CAISNGGIPYEQYF.

J is TRBJ2-5 and V is TRBV12-3 or TRBV12-4; a weak D match, TRBD2 (7 bases). The CDR3 covers 14 residues. V lost 4 bases, J lost 8 bases, and 17 bases lay in between. CDR3 in DNA: TGTGCCAGCAGTTCCCGGGGGGCGGGAGTTACCCAGTACTTC. Translated: CASSSRGAGVTQYF.

V is TRBV2 and J is TRBJ2-7; TRBD2 agrees at 11 bases. The trim removed 4 bases at V and 6 bases at J, leaving 8 bases unmatched. Germline V gives CDR1 SNHLY, CDR2 FYNNEI. This CDR3 region has 15 residues. The CDR3 loop reads CASSVIAGGPREQYF. The DNA for the CDR3 is TGTGCCAGCAGTGTAATAGCGGGAGGGCCCCGCGAGCAGTACTTC.

This clonotype has ten or more counts. V usage is TRBV18 and J usage is TRBJ2-3; no reliable D call. The V gene lost 4 bases and the J gene lost 7 bases, with 12 bases spanning the gap. The CDR3 is made up of 13 amino acids. Germline CDR1 reads KGHSH; CDR2 reads LQKENI. The CDR3: CASSRELWNTQYF. The CDR3 DNA reads TGTGCCAGCTCACGAGAACTCTGGAATACGCAGTATTTT.

This clonotype occurred a few times. The V and J genes are TRBV20-1 and TRBJ2-3, with 8 bases matching TRBD2. With 2 bases clipped from V and 1 base from J, the junction kept 5 bases outside the gene matches. In germline, CDR1 is DFQATT, CDR2 SNEGSKA (reference sequence). CDR3 length: 15 residues. The CDR3 region is CSARYSGTGTDTQYF. DNA of the CDR3: TGCAGTGCTAGATATAGCGGGACCGGCACAGATACGCAGTATTTT.

The chain employs TRBV20-1 and TRBJ2-1; 8 bases align to TRBD2. Per germline, CDR1 DFQATT and CDR2 SNEGSKA (reference sequence). The CDR3 covers 15 residues. V shed 6 bases and J 6 bases; nucleotides not matched to a gene: 13. The CDR3 coding sequence is TGCAGTGCGGGTCGGGAGGGGACGCAAGGCAATGAGCAGTTCTTC. Protein sequence: CSAGREGTQGNEQFF.

This clonotype was counted many times. The rearrangement uses TRBV12-3 or TRBV12-4 and TRBJ1-5; the D is unclear. The V gene lost 7 bases and the J gene lost 3 bases, with 16 bases spanning the gap. The CDR3 runs to 15 residues. The CDR3 loop is CASTTATLNNQPQHF. The CDR3 DNA is TGTGCCAGCACCACCGCTACGCTGAACAATCAGCCCCAGCATTTT.